This T cell receptor (beta chain) was identified in a study of T-cell memory formation after mild COVID-19. Study-wide background: Clusters of TCRs were largely donor specific.

Amplification by 5'RACE using constant-segment primers produced TCR alpha and TCR beta cDNA libraries that carried sample barcodes and UMIs. TCRdb analysed the 5' RACE reads with MiXCR anew, one entry per CDR3 protein. Among about 250,000 distinct CDR3 sequences, roughly 18% were seen once, and the ten largest hold more than 20%. The CDR3 runs 16 residues. After removal of 0 bases from V and 2 bases from J, the junction contained 8 bases not matched to a gene. CDR1 and CDR2 from the germline V gene are SGHRS and YFSETQ. This clonotype was found many times. The sequenced material came from PBMCs or a T cell subset sorted from them (not recorded which). The J gene is TRBJ2-7, the V gene TRBV5-1; 7 bases map to TRBD1. The receptor was derived from a man younger than 30 who had mild COVID-19 (a few samples of this study predate the infection). Cell type and time point are not known. The CDR3 coding sequence is TGCGCCAGCAGCTTGGCCCGGAGACAGGGCCCCTACGAGCAGTACTTC. Its translation is CASSLARRQGPYEQYF.